These T cell receptor beta chains were read from a single sample in a study of blood T cell repertoires in COVID-19. Some clones are missing from TCRdb's copy, which holds only in-frame ones; the method was immunoSEQ multiplex PCR. Of 150,000 to 200,000 clones in the sample, roughly nine tenths were seen once. The sample comprised peripheral blood. The source of these receptors is a man aged 55 to 70 with active or convalescent COVID-19. Each CDR3 is given with its conserved first and last residue. The D gene is left open where the match is weak. Clone size is stated in some rows and not others, as once, few, many or a class when expanded.

J gene: TRBJ1-1; D gene: TRBD1; V gene: TRBV18; clone size: NA; CDR3 DNA: TGTGCCAGCTCACAGGGGACAGGAGGATGGAACACTGAAGCTTTCTTT; CDR3 protein: CASSQGTGGWNTEAFF
J gene: TRBJ1-3; D gene: TRBD1; V gene: TRBV19; clone size: NA; CDR3 DNA: TGTGCCAGTAAGGACAGGTTCTCTGGAAACACCATATATTTT; CDR3 protein: CASKDRFSGNTIYF
J gene: TRBJ2-3; D gene: TRBD2; V gene: TRBV5-1; clone size: NA; CDR3 DNA: TGCGCCAGCAGCTTGCCGGGGACTAGCGGGATGAGCACAGATACGCAGTATTTT; CDR3 protein: CASSLPGTSGMSTDTQYF
J gene: TRBJ2-7; D gene: TRBD1; V gene: TRBV6-2/TRBV6-3; clone size: NA; CDR3 DNA: TGTGCCAGCAGTTACCCAGGACAGGGGGCTTACGAGCAGTACTTC; CDR3 protein: CASSYPGQGAYEQYF
J gene: TRBJ2-3; D gene: NA; V gene: TRBV7-8; clone size: NA; CDR3 DNA: TGTGCCAGCAGCCTGAACTCAGATACGCAGTATTTT; CDR3 protein: CASSLNSDTQYF
J gene: TRBJ1-6; D gene: TRBD1; V gene: TRBV7-9; clone size: NA; CDR3 DNA: TGTGCCAGCAGCACTTGGGACAGGGGGCGAGGTTCACCCCTCCACTTT; CDR3 protein: CASSTWDRGRGSPLHF
J gene: TRBJ1-3; D gene: NA; V gene: TRBV9; clone size: NA; CDR3 DNA: TGTGCCAGCAGCCAAACAGGGTTCGGAAACACCATATATTTT; CDR3 protein: CASSQTGFGNTIYF
J gene: TRBJ1-4; D gene: NA; V gene: TRBV6-4; clone size: NA; CDR3 DNA: TGTGCCAGCAGTGACTGGTGGCCTGAAAAACTGTTTTTT; CDR3 protein: CASSDWWPEKLFF
J gene: TRBJ2-7; D gene: NA; V gene: TRBV3-1/TRBV3-2; clone size: NA; CDR3 DNA: TGTGCCAGCAGCCAAGATCTGGCGGGCTACTTCTACGAGCAGTACTTC; CDR3 protein: CASSQDLAGYFYEQYF
J gene: TRBJ1-5; D gene: TRBD1; V gene: TRBV6-6; clone size: once; CDR3 DNA: TGTGCCAGCAGTCCATGGGACAGGGGGGATCAGCCCCAGCATTTT; CDR3 protein: CASSPWDRGDQPQHF
J gene: TRBJ1-5; D gene: TRBD1; V gene: TRBV28; clone size: NA; CDR3 DNA: TGTGCCAGCAGTTTAGGGACAGGGGGGGGCAATCAGCCCCAGCATTTT; CDR3 protein: CASSLGTGGGNQPQHF
J gene: TRBJ2-1; D gene: TRBD1; V gene: TRBV24-1; clone size: NA; CDR3 DNA: TGTGCCACCAGTGATTCGGGACAGGGGGGGAATGAGCAGTTCTTC; CDR3 protein: CATSDSGQGGNEQFF
J gene: TRBJ1-1; D gene: NA; V gene: TRBV5-1; clone size: NA; CDR3 DNA: TGCGCCAGCAGCCCCCGGGAGGCCATCGTGAACACTGAAGCTTTCTTT; CDR3 protein: CASSPREAIVNTEAFF
J gene: TRBJ1-1; D gene: TRBD1; V gene: TRBV25-1; clone size: NA; CDR3 DNA: TGTGCCAGCAGTGAACCCGGGACAGGAGCTTTCTTT; CDR3 protein: CASSEPGTGAFF
J gene: TRBJ1-3; D gene: NA; V gene: TRBV6-1; clone size: NA; CDR3 DNA: TGTGCCAGCAGTGAATCCGGGTCTGGAAACACCATATATTTT; CDR3 protein: CASSESGSGNTIYF
J gene: TRBJ1-6; D gene: NA; V gene: TRBV4-1; clone size: once; CDR3 DNA: TGCGCCAGCAGCCAAGAATCGAGCTCCTATAATTCACCCCTCCACTTT; CDR3 protein: CASSQESSSYNSPLHF
J gene: TRBJ2-7; D gene: TRBD1; V gene: TRBV7-8; clone size: NA; CDR3 DNA: TGTGCCAGCAGCCCGGCCGGGACAGGGAGACACGAGCAGTACTTC; CDR3 protein: CASSPAGTGRHEQYF
J gene: TRBJ1-5; D gene: NA; V gene: TRBV5-5; clone size: NA; CDR3 DNA: TGTGCCAGCAGCTTGTTAGCGGGTGGCTATAGCAATCAGCCCCAGCATTTT; CDR3 protein: CASSLLAGGYSNQPQHF
J gene: TRBJ1-1; D gene: NA; V gene: TRBV7-2; clone size: NA; CDR3 DNA: TGTGCCAGCAGCGAGGGTATTAAGACTGAAGCTTTCTTT; CDR3 protein: CASSEGIKTEAFF
J gene: TRBJ1-2; D gene: TRBD1; V gene: TRBV6-5; clone size: NA; CDR3 DNA: TGTGCCAGCAGTTATGGACAGGGAGCCACCTATGGCTACACCTTC; CDR3 protein: CASSYGQGATYGYTF
J gene: TRBJ1-4; D gene: TRBD1; V gene: TRBV7-2; clone size: NA; CDR3 DNA: TGTGCCAGCAGCTTAGGGGGACAGGGTTCATTGGAAAAACTGTTTTTT; CDR3 protein: CASSLGGQGSLEKLFF
J gene: TRBJ1-4; D gene: NA; V gene: TRBV7-9; clone size: NA; CDR3 DNA: TGTGCCAGCAGCTTAGTGGGGGCCTTTGAAAAACTGTTTTTT; CDR3 protein: CASSLVGAFEKLFF
J gene: TRBJ1-1; D gene: TRBD1; V gene: TRBV9; clone size: NA; CDR3 DNA: TGTGCCAGCAGCGCGACCAGGGGGCTAGGGTACACTGAAGCTTTCTTT; CDR3 protein: CASSATRGLGYTEAFF
J gene: TRBJ2-1; D gene: TRBD2; V gene: TRBV25-1; clone size: NA; CDR3 DNA: TGTGCCAGCAGTCTCCTAGCGGGAGACTCCTACAATGAGCAGTTCTTC; CDR3 protein: CASSLLAGDSYNEQFF
J gene: TRBJ2-7; D gene: TRBD2; V gene: TRBV5-5; clone size: NA; CDR3 DNA: TGTGCCAGCAGCGGGGGGGTCTCCTACGAGCAGTACTTC; CDR3 protein: CASSGGVSYEQYF
J gene: TRBJ1-2; D gene: TRBD1; V gene: TRBV15; clone size: NA; CDR3 DNA: TGTGCCACCAGCAGAGTCGGGACAGGGAGAGCTAACTATGGCTACACCTTC; CDR3 protein: CATSRVGTGRANYGYTF
J gene: TRBJ1-4; D gene: TRBD1; V gene: TRBV18; clone size: NA; CDR3 DNA: TGTGCCAGCTCACCGCAACAGGGGGAGGCTAATGAAAAACTGTTTTTT; CDR3 protein: CASSPQQGEANEKLFF
J gene: TRBJ2-5; D gene: NA; V gene: TRBV19; clone size: NA; CDR3 DNA: TGTGCCAGTGCCCCCGGGAGAAATCAAGAGACCCAGTACTTC; CDR3 protein: CASAPGRNQETQYF
J gene: TRBJ2-3; D gene: TRBD2; V gene: TRBV4-1; clone size: few; CDR3 DNA: TGCGCCAGCAGCCTCGGACTAGCGATTGCAGATACGCAGTATTTT; CDR3 protein: CASSLGLAIADTQYF
J gene: TRBJ1-2; D gene: TRBD1; V gene: TRBV7-2; clone size: NA; CDR3 DNA: TGTGCCAGCAGCTTAGGGTTCACGCAGGGGGATGGCTACACCTTC; CDR3 protein: CASSLGFTQGDGYTF
J gene: TRBJ2-7; D gene: NA; V gene: TRBV2; clone size: NA; CDR3 DNA: TGTGCCAGCAGTGAACAGGGGTACGAGCAGTACTTC; CDR3 protein: CASSEQGYEQYF
J gene: TRBJ1-2; D gene: NA; V gene: TRBV20-1; clone size: NA; CDR3 DNA: TGCAGTGCTAAGAAGGGGGTTGGCTACACCTTC; CDR3 protein: CSAKKGVGYTF
J gene: TRBJ2-6; D gene: NA; V gene: TRBV5-1; clone size: NA; CDR3 DNA: TGCGCCAGCAGCCCCACCTACGGACAGCTGGCTGGGGCCAACGTCCTGACTTTC; CDR3 protein: CASSPTYGQLAGANVLTF
J gene: TRBJ1-2; D gene: TRBD1; V gene: TRBV27; clone size: NA; CDR3 DNA: TGTGCCAGCAGACCCGGGACAGGATGGGACTATGGCTACACCTTC; CDR3 protein: CASRPGTGWDYGYTF
J gene: TRBJ1-2; D gene: NA; V gene: TRBV6-5; clone size: once; CDR3 DNA: TGTGCCAGCAGGACGGACAGTAACTATGGCTACACCTTC; CDR3 protein: CASRTDSNYGYTF
J gene: TRBJ1-2; D gene: TRBD1; V gene: TRBV3-1/TRBV3-2; clone size: NA; CDR3 DNA: TGTGCCAGCAGCCCGCCACAGGGGTATGGCTACACCTTC; CDR3 protein: CASSPPQGYGYTF
J gene: TRBJ2-7; D gene: TRBD1; V gene: TRBV5-1; clone size: NA; CDR3 DNA: TGCGCCAGCAGCTTGGACAGGGGGTGGTACGAGCAGTACTTC; CDR3 protein: CASSLDRGWYEQYF
J gene: TRBJ2-1; D gene: NA; V gene: TRBV5-1; clone size: NA; CDR3 DNA: TGCGCCAGCAGGGCTATCGGGGACAATGAGCAGTTCTTC; CDR3 protein: CASRAIGDNEQFF
J gene: TRBJ1-1; D gene: NA; V gene: TRBV6-4; clone size: NA; CDR3 DNA: TGTGCCAGCAGGGGCAGTTTGAACACTGAAGCTTTCTTT; CDR3 protein: CASRGSLNTEAFF
J gene: TRBJ1-2; D gene: NA; V gene: TRBV3-1/TRBV3-2; clone size: once; CDR3 DNA: TGTGCCAGCAGCCAAGACCTGAGTCAATCTTATGGCTACACCTTC; CDR3 protein: CASSQDLSQSYGYTF
J gene: TRBJ2-2; D gene: TRBD1; V gene: TRBV19; clone size: NA; CDR3 DNA: TGTGCCAGTAGTATAAGTGGACAGGGAGGAACCGGGGAGCTGTTTTTT; CDR3 protein: CASSISGQGGTGELFF
J gene: TRBJ1-2; D gene: TRBD1; V gene: TRBV19; clone size: NA; CDR3 DNA: TGTGCCAGTAGTATAGGGGACAGGGCTTATGGCTACACCTTC; CDR3 protein: CASSIGDRAYGYTF
J gene: TRBJ1-5; D gene: TRBD1; V gene: TRBV7-9; clone size: few; CDR3 DNA: TGTGCCAGCAGTCCACAGGGGGTTCCGGAGCCCCAGCATTTT; CDR3 protein: CASSPQGVPEPQHF
J gene: TRBJ2-1; D gene: TRBD2; V gene: TRBV18; clone size: NA; CDR3 DNA: TGTGCCAGCTCCCGCGGGACTAGCGGATTCAATGAGCAGTTCTTC; CDR3 protein: CASSRGTSGFNEQFF
J gene: TRBJ1-2; D gene: NA; V gene: TRBV30; clone size: NA; CDR3 DNA: TGTGCCTGGAGTCCGGACAGATTTTCTAACTATGGCTACACCTTC; CDR3 protein: CAWSPDRFSNYGYTF
J gene: TRBJ2-7; D gene: TRBD1; V gene: TRBV7-2; clone size: NA; CDR3 DNA: TGTGCCAGCAGCTTAACAGGGGGCTCATCCTACGAGCAGTACTTC; CDR3 protein: CASSLTGGSSYEQYF
J gene: TRBJ1-1; D gene: TRBD1; V gene: TRBV19; clone size: NA; CDR3 DNA: TGTGCCAGTGGACAGGGGAATAGGAACACTGAAGCTTTCTTT; CDR3 protein: CASGQGNRNTEAFF
J gene: TRBJ1-3; D gene: NA; V gene: TRBV18; clone size: NA; CDR3 DNA: TGTGCCAGCTCACCACCGGGACAAAGGATGGGAAACACCATATATTTT; CDR3 protein: CASSPPGQRMGNTIYF
J gene: TRBJ2-7; D gene: TRBD1; V gene: TRBV7-9; clone size: NA; CDR3 DNA: TGTGCCAGCAGTAGGGACAGGGACGAGCAGTACTTC; CDR3 protein: CASSRDRDEQYF
J gene: TRBJ1-1; D gene: TRBD1; V gene: TRBV27; clone size: NA; CDR3 DNA: TGTGCCAGCAGATGGACAGGGGCTATGAACACTGAAGCTTTCTTT; CDR3 protein: CASRWTGAMNTEAFF